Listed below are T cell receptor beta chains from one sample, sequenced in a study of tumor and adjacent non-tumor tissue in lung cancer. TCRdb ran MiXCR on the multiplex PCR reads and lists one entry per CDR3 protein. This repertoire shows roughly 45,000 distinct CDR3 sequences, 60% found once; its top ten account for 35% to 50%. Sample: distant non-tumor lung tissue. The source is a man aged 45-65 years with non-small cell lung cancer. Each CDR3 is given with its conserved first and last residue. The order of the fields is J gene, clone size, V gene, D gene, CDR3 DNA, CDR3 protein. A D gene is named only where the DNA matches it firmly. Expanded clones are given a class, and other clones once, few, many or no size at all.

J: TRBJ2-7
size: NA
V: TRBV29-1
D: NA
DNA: TGCAGCGTTGAACGACGATACGAGCAATACTTC
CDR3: CSVERRYEQYF

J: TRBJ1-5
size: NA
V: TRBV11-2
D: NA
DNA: TGTGTCAGCAGCCACACCGAGGGGAATCAGCCCCAGCATTTT
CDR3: CVSSHTEGNQPQHF

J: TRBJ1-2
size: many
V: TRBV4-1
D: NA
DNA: TGCGCCAGCAGCCAAGTTCCAGGGGTCGGCTATGGCTACACCTTC
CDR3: CASSQVPGVGYGYTF

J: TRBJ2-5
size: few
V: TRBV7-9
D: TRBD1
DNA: TGTGCCAGCAGCCCCAGGGGGCCGGAGACCCAGTACTTC
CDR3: CASSPRGPETQYF

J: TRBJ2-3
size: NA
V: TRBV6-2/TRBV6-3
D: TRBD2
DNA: TGTGCCAGCAGAGAAGGGACTAGCGGGATAGCAGATACACAGTATTTT
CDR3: CASREGTSGIADTQYF

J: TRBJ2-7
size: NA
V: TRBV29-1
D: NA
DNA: TGCAGCGTTGGTTCAGGGGCCTGCAAGCAGTACTTC
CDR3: CSVGSGACKQYF

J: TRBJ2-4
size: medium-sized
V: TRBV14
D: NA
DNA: TGTGCCAGCAGCCTTAAACCGGCCACCAAAAACATTCAGTACTTC
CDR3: CASSLKPATKNIQYF

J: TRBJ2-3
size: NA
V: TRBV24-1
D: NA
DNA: TGTGCCACCAGTGATCCTCCCACAGATACGCAGTATTTT
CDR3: CATSDPPTDTQYF

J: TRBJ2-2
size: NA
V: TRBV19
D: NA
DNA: TGTGTCAGTTCTATCGGGAGCGACACCGGGGAGCTGTTTTTT
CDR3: CVSSIGSDTGELFF

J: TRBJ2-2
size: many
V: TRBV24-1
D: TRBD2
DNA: TGTGCCACCAGTGACGGAACCAGCGGGGGGGCCCGTGCCGGGGAGCTGTTTTTT
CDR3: CATSDGTSGGARAGELFF

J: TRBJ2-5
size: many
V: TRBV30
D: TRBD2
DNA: TGTGCCTGGAGTGTAACTAGCGGGAACCAAGAGACCCAGTACTTC
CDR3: CAWSVTSGNQETQYF

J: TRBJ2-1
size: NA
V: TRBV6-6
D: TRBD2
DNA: TGTGCCAGCAGCACGAAGTTTGGGGGGGGTAAAGAGCAATCCTTC
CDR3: CASSTKFGGGKEQSF

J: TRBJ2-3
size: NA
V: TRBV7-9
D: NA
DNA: TGTGCCAGCAGCTTAAGTGGCCGTACGCAGTATTTT
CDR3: CASSLSGRTQYF

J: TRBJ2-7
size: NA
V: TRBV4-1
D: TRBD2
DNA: TGCGCCAGCAGCCCAAGGGAACTAGCGGGGGTATCCTACGAGCAGTACTTC
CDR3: CASSPRELAGVSYEQYF

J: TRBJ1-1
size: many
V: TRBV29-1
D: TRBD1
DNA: TGCAGCGCCAAGACAGGGGCATGGGACACTGAAGCTTTCTTT
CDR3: CSAKTGAWDTEAFF

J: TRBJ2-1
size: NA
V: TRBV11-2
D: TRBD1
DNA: TGTACCAGTGGACCCCCCTCGGGGGGACAGGGTCATGAGCAGTTCTTC
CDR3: CTSGPPSGGQGHEQFF

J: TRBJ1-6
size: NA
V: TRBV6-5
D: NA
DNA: TGTGCCAGCAGTCACTGGCAGCTGCTTAATTCACCCCTCCACTTT
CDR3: CASSHWQLLNSPLHF

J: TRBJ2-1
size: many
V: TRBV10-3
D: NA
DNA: TGTGCCATCAGTGAGGAGGGGCAGGGATACGAGCAGTTCTTC
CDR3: CAISEEGQGYEQFF

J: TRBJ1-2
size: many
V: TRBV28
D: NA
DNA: TGTGCCAGTACTGTTGGGGCTCGGGACTATGGCTACACCTTC
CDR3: CASTVGARDYGYTF

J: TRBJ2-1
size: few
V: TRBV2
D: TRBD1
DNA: TGTGCCAGCAGTTCCGACAGGGGGCTGCGGAATGAGCAGTTCTTC
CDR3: CASSSDRGLRNEQFF

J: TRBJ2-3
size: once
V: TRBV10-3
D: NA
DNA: TGTGCCATCAGTGCAGGACTATTTACAGATACGCAGTATTTT
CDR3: CAISAGLFTDTQYF

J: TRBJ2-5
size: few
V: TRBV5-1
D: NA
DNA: TGCGCCAGCAGCTTGGCCGACAGCCAAGAGACCCAGTACTTC
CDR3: CASSLADSQETQYF

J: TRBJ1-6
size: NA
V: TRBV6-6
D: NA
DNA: TGTGTCAGCAGTTACGATGCGACGAGCTCCTACAATTCACCCCTCCACTTT
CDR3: CVSSYDATSSYNSPLHF

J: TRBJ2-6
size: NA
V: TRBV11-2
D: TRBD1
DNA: TGTGCCAGCAGGCCCAGGGGGTCAGGGGCCAACGTCGTGACTTTC
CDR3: CASRPRGSGANVVTF

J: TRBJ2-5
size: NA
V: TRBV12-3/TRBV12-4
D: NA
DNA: TGTACCAGCAGTTTATGGGTGGAGACCCAGTACTTC
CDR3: CTSSLWVETQYF

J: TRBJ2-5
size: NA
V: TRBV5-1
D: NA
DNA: TGCGCCAGCAGCTTGGATGGGATTGAGGATACCCAGTACTTC
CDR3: CASSLDGIEDTQYF

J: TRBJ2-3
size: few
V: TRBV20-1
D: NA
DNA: TGCAGTGCTTCCCCGGAAGGGAGGACAGATACGCAGTATTTT
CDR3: CSASPEGRTDTQYF

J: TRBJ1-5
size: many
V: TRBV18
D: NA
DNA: TGTGCCAGCTCACCGGTGAATCAGCCCCAGCATTTT
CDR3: CASSPVNQPQHF

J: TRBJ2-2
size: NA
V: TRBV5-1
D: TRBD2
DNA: TGCGCCAGCAGCTCTGATCTAGCGGGGGGAGCGAACACCGGGGAGCTGTTTTTT
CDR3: CASSSDLAGGANTGELFF

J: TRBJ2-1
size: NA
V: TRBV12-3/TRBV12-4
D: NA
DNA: TGTGCCAGCAGTTTAGGGGGGGAGTACAATGAGCAGTTCTTC
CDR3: CASSLGGEYNEQFF

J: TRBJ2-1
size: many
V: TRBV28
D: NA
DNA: TGTGCCAGCAGTTGGGACGTCTCCCAAAACAATGAGCAGTTCTTC
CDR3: CASSWDVSQNNEQFF

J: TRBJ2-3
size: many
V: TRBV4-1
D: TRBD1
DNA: TGCGCCAGCAGCCAGTCACCGCAGGGGGCGACCTGGAATACGCAGTATTTT
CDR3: CASSQSPQGATWNTQYF

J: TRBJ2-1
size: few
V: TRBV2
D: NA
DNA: TGTGCCATTTGGGGAGTATCACCCAAATACAATGAGCAGTTCTTC
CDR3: CAIWGVSPKYNEQFF